This T cell receptor beta chain was recorded in a study of T cell changes during pregnancy in multiple sclerosis. Using immunoSEQ multiplex PCR, the repertoire was profiled, and TCRdb retains in-frame clones only, with some absent. The sample contains roughly 70,000 clones, around 90% of which appear only once. Germline V lookup: CDR1 MGHRA, CDR2 YSYEKL. Trimming removed 0 bases from V and 7 bases from J, with 13 bases in between. This CDR3 has 15 amino acids. This rearrangement joins TRBV4-1 to TRBJ2-1, with D perhaps matching TRBD2 (6 bases). This sequence was found in a female donor with multiple sclerosis, enrolled in a pregnancy study. The starting material was peripheral blood, obtained in the first trimester of pregnancy. The CDR3 sequence: CASSQDIQGGNEQFF. Written as DNA, the CDR3 is TGCGCCAGCAGCCAAGATATCCAGGGAGGAAATGAGCAGTTCTTC.